This is a list of T cell receptor beta chains from one sample in a study of cytomegalovirus exposure and HLA in healthy donors. Using immunoSEQ multiplex PCR, the repertoire was profiled, and TCRdb retains in-frame clones only, with some absent. The sample includes about 200,000 clones, roughly 83% of them seen just once. Sequenced: PBMCs. These receptors all stem from a male donor in good health and CMV-seropositive. Each CDR3 is given with its conserved first and last residue. D genes are given only for firm matches. Clone size is shown for a subset of rows, as once, few, many or a class of expanded clone.

j_gene	v_gene	d_gene	abundance	CDR3nt	CDR3aa
TRBJ2-7	TRBV4-1	TRBD2	-	TGCGCCAGCAGCCAAGGAAAAGCGGGAGATGGGCAGTACTTC	CASSQGKAGDGQYF
TRBJ2-1	TRBV5-8	TRBD1	-	TGTGCCAGCAGCACTAGAAGGACAGGGGGCTTGTTCAATGAGCAGTTCTTC	CASSTRRTGGLFNEQFF
TRBJ1-2	TRBV11-2	-	-	TGTGCCAGCAGCTTAGGTCAGGGGTATGGCTACACCTTC	CASSLGQGYGYTF
TRBJ2-7	TRBV5-1	TRBD2	-	TGCGCCAGCAGACCCGGGACTAGCGGGTTCTACGAGCAGTACTTC	CASRPGTSGFYEQYF
TRBJ1-2	TRBV11-2	TRBD1	-	TGTGCCAGCAGCTACGCAGGGGGCTTCGGCTACACCTTC	CASSYAGGFGYTF
TRBJ2-7	TRBV28	-	-	TGTGCCAGCAGTTACCCGACAGATTACGAGCAGTACTTC	CASSYPTDYEQYF
TRBJ2-1	TRBV11-3	-	-	TGTGCCAGCAGCTTAGGTCGCTCCTACAATGAGCAGTTCTTC	CASSLGRSYNEQFF
TRBJ1-2	TRBV14	TRBD1	-	TGTGCCAGCAGCCAGATTCCGGGACAGGGGACCTACACCTTC	CASSQIPGQGTYTF
TRBJ2-7	TRBV27	TRBD2	-	TGTGCCAGCAGTTTAAATCTAGCGGGGCGCTACGAGCAGTACTTC	CASSLNLAGRYEQYF
TRBJ2-5	TRBV7-2	TRBD2	-	TGTGCCAGCAGCTCGGTTAGCGGGGGGGCCGATTCAGAGACCCAGTACTTC	CASSSVSGGADSETQYF
TRBJ1-1	TRBV6-5	TRBD1	-	TGTGCCAGTCAAGCCCCGGGACAGAAAGCTTTCTTT	CASQAPGQKAFF
TRBJ2-1	TRBV19	TRBD2	-	TGTGCCAGTAGTCGCGGACTAGCGGGAGGCCCCTACAATGAGCAGTTCTTC	CASSRGLAGGPYNEQFF
TRBJ2-3	TRBV27	TRBD2	-	TGTGCCAGCAGCCGGACTAGCGTTTACACAGATACGCAGTATTTT	CASSRTSVYTDTQYF
TRBJ1-1	TRBV9	TRBD1	-	TGTGCCAGCAGCGCAAAGGGGGCTTTGAACACTGAAGCTTTCTTT	CASSAKGALNTEAFF
TRBJ1-5	TRBV2	-	-	TGTGCCAGCAGTGAAAGTGGGGGAGGGCAGCCCCAGCATTTT	CASSESGGGQPQHF
TRBJ1-1	TRBV4-3	TRBD1	-	TGCGCCAGCAGCCCGGACAGGAGGGCTGAAGCTTTCTTT	CASSPDRRAEAFF
TRBJ2-7	TRBV6-6	TRBD2	once	TGTGCCAGGGACTTAACCGGGACTAGCGGTTACGAGCAGTACTTC	CARDLTGTSGYEQYF
TRBJ2-2	TRBV18	TRBD2	-	TGTGCCAGCTCACCACCTTTAGCGGGAGGAGCTGGGGAGCTGTTTTTT	CASSPPLAGGAGELFF
TRBJ2-7	TRBV5-1	-	-	TGCGCCAGCAGCCCGGAGTCCTTTGAGCAGTACTTC	CASSPESFEQYF
TRBJ2-1	TRBV7-2	-	-	TGTGCCAGCAGCTTCGGTGGGCGGGGTGAGCAGTTCTTC	CASSFGGRGEQFF
TRBJ2-5	TRBV7-2	TRBD1	-	TGTGCCAGCAGCCCCATCGGGACAGGGCAAGAGACCCAGTACTTC	CASSPIGTGQETQYF
TRBJ1-2	TRBV7-8	-	-	TGTGCCAGCAGCCCCCGGACAGCACCTGGCTATGGCTACACCTTC	CASSPRTAPGYGYTF
TRBJ2-7	TRBV10-3	-	once	TGTGCCATCACCCCATTCGGGGAAACCTACGAGCAGTACTTC	CAITPFGETYEQYF
TRBJ1-1	TRBV27	-	-	TGTGCCAGCAGGCCGACACCGAACACTGAAGCTTTCTTT	CASRPTPNTEAFF
TRBJ2-7	TRBV25-1	-	-	TGTGCCAGCAGTATGGAGACTCAGGGATTCTACGAGCAGTACTTC	CASSMETQGFYEQYF
TRBJ2-7	TRBV6-5	-	-	TGTGCCAGCAGTTACTCTGTTCAGGTGCTAACCTACGAGCAGTACTTC	CASSYSVQVLTYEQYF
TRBJ2-3	TRBV5-1	-	-	TGCGCCAGCAGCTTGGGCGGGGACACAGATACGCAGTATTTT	CASSLGGDTDTQYF
TRBJ1-1	TRBV5-1	-	-	TGCGCCAGCAGCACCAAACCGGGATCCTACACTGAAGCTTTCTTT	CASSTKPGSYTEAFF
TRBJ2-7	TRBV5-3	TRBD1	-	TGTGCCAGAAGCCCGCGACAGGGGAATTCAGATTCGGACGAGCAGTACTTC	CARSPRQGNSDSDEQYF
TRBJ2-1	TRBV30	-	-	TGTGCCTTCAGGGTATCCTACAATGAGCAGTTCTTC	CAFRVSYNEQFF
TRBJ2-3	TRBV2	TRBD2	once	TGTGCCAGCATGAGCGGGAGATCAGATACGCAGTATTTT	CASMSGRSDTQYF
TRBJ2-7	TRBV11-3	-	-	TGTGCCAGCAGCTTATGGGCCGACTACGAGCAGTACTTC	CASSLWADYEQYF
TRBJ1-1	TRBV7-9	-	once	TGTGCCAGCAGCTTACATCCGGTGAACACTGAAGCTTTCTTT	CASSLHPVNTEAFF
TRBJ1-2	TRBV5-4	-	-	TGTGCTTGGTATAGGGAGAGCTTCTATGGCTACACCTTC	CAWYRESFYGYTF
TRBJ1-5	TRBV2	-	once	TGTGCCAGCAGGTTGCAGGGCAATGGCAATCAGCCCCAGCATTTT	CASRLQGNGNQPQHF
TRBJ2-3	TRBV5-1	-	-	TGCGCCAGCAGCTTGGGGGTGAGGTACAGGCTTGAGGATACGCAGTATTTT	CASSLGVRYRLEDTQYF
TRBJ1-1	TRBV5-1	-	once	TGCGCCAGCAGCTTGGACGGGGGGATGGGCACTGAAGCTTTCTTT	CASSLDGGMGTEAFF
TRBJ1-1	TRBV6-5	-	-	TGTGCCAGCAGTTACACTCCTGGGAGTGAAGCTTTCTTT	CASSYTPGSEAFF
TRBJ2-1	TRBV9	TRBD2	once	TGTGCCAGCAGCGCAAGACTAGCGAATTACAATGAGCAGTTCTTC	CASSARLANYNEQFF
TRBJ1-2	TRBV20-1	-	-	TGCAGTGCGGGGGGGAATGGCTACACCTTC	CSAGGNGYTF
TRBJ1-6	TRBV5-1	TRBD1	-	TGCGCCAGCAGCCGGACAGGGGATAATTCACCCCTCCACTTT	CASSRTGDNSPLHF
TRBJ2-7	TRBV10-3	TRBD1	-	TGTGCCATCAGTGAGTCGAGAGCGACAGGGTCCACCTACGAGCAGTACTTC	CAISESRATGSTYEQYF
TRBJ1-1	TRBV2	-	once	TGTGCCAGCAGTGTGGACAGAAGGAAAGCTTTCTTT	CASSVDRRKAFF
TRBJ1-2	TRBV11-2	-	-	TGTGCCAGCAGCTTAGCGGGTGCTGGCTACACCTTC	CASSLAGAGYTF
TRBJ2-7	TRBV6-6	-	once	TGTGCCAGCAGTTACTCGATTTCTCCAGCGGAGCAGTACTTC	CASSYSISPAEQYF
TRBJ1-3	TRBV6-5	TRBD1	-	TGTGCCAGCAGTAACGGACAGGGTTGGAACACCATATATTTT	CASSNGQGWNTIYF
TRBJ2-1	TRBV5-6	TRBD2	-	TGTGCCAGCAGCTTGTTGTCTAGCGGGTTGTACAATGAGCAGTTCTTC	CASSLLSSGLYNEQFF
TRBJ2-7	TRBV7-6	TRBD2	-	TGTGCCAGCAGCTTAGCGCTAGCGGGAGGATACGAGCAGTACTTC	CASSLALAGGYEQYF
TRBJ1-5	TRBV27	TRBD1	once	TGTGCCAGCAGTTTGCAGGCAGGGGGGCAGCCCCAGCATTTT	CASSLQAGGQPQHF
TRBJ2-7	TRBV6-5	TRBD2	-	TGTGCCAGCAGTTACTTCGGGACTAAAAACCCCTACGAGCAGTACTTC	CASSYFGTKNPYEQYF